A selection of T cell receptor beta chains follows, all from one sample in a study of CD8+ T cells in alopecia areata. The protocol was immunoSEQ multiplex PCR, while the TCRdb copy is restricted to in-frame clones and leaves out a portion. Seen here are about 110,000 clones, 59% observed once, and the top ten hold roughly 20%. The sample consisted of CD8+ T cells sorted from blood. The receptors were gathered from a human donor in good health. The CDR3 runs from the conserved cysteine through the conserved F or W. The order of the fields is CDR3 protein, CDR3 DNA, D gene, clone size, J gene, V gene. A D gene is named only where the DNA matches it firmly. The size field is filled for only some rows; it gives once, few, many or a size class.

CDR3aa: CASSGTDQNIYGYTF
CDR3nt: TGTGCCAGCTCAGGGACGGACCAGAATATCTATGGCTACACCTTC
d_gene: .
abundance: .
j_gene: TRBJ1-2
v_gene: TRBV7-9

CDR3aa: CASSIQGAYYGYTF
CDR3nt: TGTGCCAGTAGTATCCAGGGGGCTTACTATGGCTACACCTTC
d_gene: TRBD1
abundance: few
j_gene: TRBJ1-2
v_gene: TRBV19

CDR3aa: CATAGRRDTGELFF
CDR3nt: TGTGCCACCGCGGGACGCCGAGACACCGGGGAGCTGTTTTTT
d_gene: .
abundance: once
j_gene: TRBJ2-2
v_gene: TRBV15

CDR3aa: CASSLRGAEAFF
CDR3nt: TGCGCCAGCAGCTTGAGGGGAGCTGAAGCTTTCTTT
d_gene: .
abundance: .
j_gene: TRBJ1-1
v_gene: TRBV5-1

CDR3aa: CATSRQGYGYTF
CDR3nt: TGTGCCACCAGCAGACAGGGCTATGGCTACACCTTC
d_gene: .
abundance: few
j_gene: TRBJ1-2
v_gene: TRBV15

CDR3aa: CASSLSGRGQPQHF
CDR3nt: TGTGCCAGCAGTTTGTCAGGGAGAGGTCAGCCCCAGCATTTT
d_gene: .
abundance: .
j_gene: TRBJ1-5
v_gene: TRBV27

CDR3aa: CASSYSYEQYF
CDR3nt: TGTGCCAGCAGTTACTCCTACGAGCAGTACTTC
d_gene: .
abundance: few
j_gene: TRBJ2-7
v_gene: TRBV5-6

CDR3aa: CATSPGQILQETQYF
CDR3nt: TGTGCCACTTCCCCGGGACAGATCCTTCAAGAGACCCAGTACTTC
d_gene: TRBD1
abundance: .
j_gene: TRBJ2-5
v_gene: TRBV28

CDR3aa: CSVVGRTYEQYF
CDR3nt: TGCAGCGTTGTGGGCAGGACCTACGAGCAGTACTTC
d_gene: .
abundance: once
j_gene: TRBJ2-7
v_gene: TRBV29-1

CDR3aa: CASSPPNSFSYEQYF
CDR3nt: TGTGCCAGCTCACCACCCAACAGCTTCTCCTACGAGCAGTACTTC
d_gene: .
abundance: .
j_gene: TRBJ2-7
v_gene: TRBV18

CDR3aa: CATDAGGPETQYF
CDR3nt: TGTGCCACGGACGCGGGGGGGCCGGAGACCCAGTACTTC
d_gene: TRBD2
abundance: many
j_gene: TRBJ2-5
v_gene: TRBV28

CDR3aa: CAWSRGLSNSYGYTF
CDR3nt: TGTGCCTGGAGTCGAGGGTTGAGTAACTCCTATGGCTACACCTTC
d_gene: .
abundance: .
j_gene: TRBJ1-2
v_gene: TRBV30

CDR3aa: CASSFNGGGALNEQFF
CDR3nt: TGTGCCAGCAGCTTTAACGGCGGGGGGGCTTTGAATGAGCAGTTCTTC
d_gene: TRBD2
abundance: .
j_gene: TRBJ2-1
v_gene: TRBV7-6

CDR3aa: CASSQERVLDSQVGYGYTF
CDR3nt: TGCGCCAGCAGCCAAGAAAGGGTCCTCGACAGTCAAGTTGGCTATGGCTACACCTTC
d_gene: .
abundance: .
j_gene: TRBJ1-2
v_gene: TRBV4-1

CDR3aa: CSGGTVSSYNEQFF
CDR3nt: TGCAGCGGAGGGACGGTGAGCTCCTACAATGAGCAGTTCTTC
d_gene: .
abundance: .
j_gene: TRBJ2-1
v_gene: TRBV29-1

CDR3aa: CASSLLRQRGDTQYF
CDR3nt: TGTGCCAGCAGCCTCCTCAGACAGAGGGGAGATACGCAGTATTTT
d_gene: .
abundance: few
j_gene: TRBJ2-3
v_gene: TRBV7-9

CDR3aa: CASMGLAQNNEQFF
CDR3nt: TGTGCCAGCATGGGACTAGCTCAAAACAATGAGCAGTTCTTC
d_gene: TRBD2
abundance: .
j_gene: TRBJ2-1
v_gene: TRBV27

CDR3aa: CASSYYSQGDYGYTF
CDR3nt: TGTGCCAGCAGTTACTATTCGCAGGGTGACTATGGCTACACCTTC
d_gene: .
abundance: .
j_gene: TRBJ1-2
v_gene: TRBV6-5

CDR3aa: CAWSSVRDNAYGYTF
CDR3nt: TGTGCCTGGAGTTCAGTCCGGGACAACGCCTATGGCTACACCTTC
d_gene: .
abundance: .
j_gene: TRBJ1-2
v_gene: TRBV30

CDR3aa: CASSQRTVEETQYF
CDR3nt: TGTGCCAGCAGTCAACGGACAGTCGAAGAGACCCAGTACTTC
d_gene: .
abundance: .
j_gene: TRBJ2-5
v_gene: TRBV28

CDR3aa: CASSFLRSDSYTGELFF
CDR3nt: TGTGCCAGCAGCTTTCTCCGATCGGACAGCTACACCGGGGAGCTGTTTTTT
d_gene: .
abundance: .
j_gene: TRBJ2-2
v_gene: TRBV7-9

CDR3aa: CASSPWTGAFWRLHF
CDR3nt: TGTGCCAGCAGCCCTTGGACCGGCGCGTTCTGGCGCCTCCACTTT
d_gene: .
abundance: .
j_gene: TRBJ1-6
v_gene: TRBV7-2

CDR3aa: CASSFPGRGRGWPQHF
CDR3nt: TGTGCCAGCAGTTTCCCGGGGAGGGGGCGCGGTTGGCCCCAGCATTTT
d_gene: TRBD1
abundance: once
j_gene: TRBJ1-5
v_gene: TRBV28

CDR3aa: CASSPRGPPYEQYF
CDR3nt: TGTGCCAGCAGTCCCCGGGGTCCTCCCTACGAGCAGTACTTC
d_gene: .
abundance: .
j_gene: TRBJ2-7
v_gene: TRBV6-4

CDR3aa: CASSQPTGAQSTGELFF
CDR3nt: TGTGCCAGCAGCCAACCGACCGGGGCCCAGTCCACCGGGGAGCTGTTTTTT
d_gene: .
abundance: once
j_gene: TRBJ2-2
v_gene: TRBV4-2

CDR3aa: CASSLAGQAYNEQFF
CDR3nt: TGTGCCAGCAGCTTAGCAGGACAGGCCTACAATGAGCAGTTCTTC
d_gene: TRBD1
abundance: .
j_gene: TRBJ2-1
v_gene: TRBV13

CDR3aa: CSVAMQGGPYEQYF
CDR3nt: TGCAGCGTTGCCATGCAGGGAGGCCCCTACGAGCAGTACTTC
d_gene: .
abundance: .
j_gene: TRBJ2-7
v_gene: TRBV29-1

CDR3aa: CASSFGQGVYEQYF
CDR3nt: TGTGCCAGCAGCTTCGGACAGGGGGTCTACGAGCAGTACTTC
d_gene: TRBD1
abundance: .
j_gene: TRBJ2-7
v_gene: TRBV7-2

CDR3aa: CASSPERDSRDTQYF
CDR3nt: TGTGCCAGCAGCCCCGAGAGGGACAGCCGAGATACGCAGTATTTT
d_gene: TRBD1
abundance: few
j_gene: TRBJ2-3
v_gene: TRBV9

CDR3aa: CASRDRSNTEAFF
CDR3nt: TGCGCCAGCCGGGACAGATCGAACACTGAAGCTTTCTTT
d_gene: TRBD1
abundance: few
j_gene: TRBJ1-1
v_gene: TRBV5-1

CDR3aa: CASTFAGGLGETQYF
CDR3nt: TGTGCCAGCACCTTTGCGGGGGGGCTTGGAGAGACCCAGTACTTC
d_gene: TRBD2
abundance: .
j_gene: TRBJ2-5
v_gene: TRBV11-2

CDR3aa: CASSPVTGQSSYEQYF
CDR3nt: TGTGCCAGCAGCCCAGTTACGGGACAGAGCTCCTACGAGCAGTACTTC
d_gene: TRBD1
abundance: .
j_gene: TRBJ2-7
v_gene: TRBV5-6

CDR3aa: CACSSQGTREQFF
CDR3nt: TGTGCCTGCAGCTCACAGGGTACAAGGGAGCAGTTCTTC
d_gene: .
abundance: .
j_gene: TRBJ2-1
v_gene: TRBV6-5

CDR3aa: CAGSLWFRDPGTQYF
CDR3nt: TGTGCCGGCAGTTTATGGTTCCGGGATCCCGGGACCCAGTACTTC
d_gene: .
abundance: .
j_gene: TRBJ2-5
v_gene: TRBV28

CDR3aa: CASGSQGGRETQYF
CDR3nt: TGTGCTAGTGGATCACAGGGGGGAAGGGAGACCCAGTACTTC
d_gene: TRBD1
abundance: .
j_gene: TRBJ2-5
v_gene: TRBV12-5

CDR3aa: CASSVQGSKNIQYF
CDR3nt: TGTGCCAGCAGCGTCCAGGGGTCCAAAAACATTCAGTACTTC
d_gene: .
abundance: .
j_gene: TRBJ2-4
v_gene: TRBV5-6

CDR3aa: CASTEPIQGPVYEQYF
CDR3nt: TGTGCCAGCACAGAGCCCATTCAGGGACCGGTCTACGAGCAGTACTTC
d_gene: .
abundance: .
j_gene: TRBJ2-7
v_gene: TRBV2

CDR3aa: CASSQGSGANVLTF
CDR3nt: TGTGCCAGCAGTCAGGGTTCTGGGGCCAACGTCCTGACTTTC
d_gene: .
abundance: .
j_gene: TRBJ2-6
v_gene: TRBV7-6